The sequence of this T cell receptor beta chain was determined in a study of blood T cell repertoires in COVID-19. Here immunoSEQ multiplex PCR was the method, and the copy in TCRdb shows in-frame clones only, minus some. The table shows over 130,000 clones, with 80% to 85% occurring only once. Trimming took 2 bases from V and 3 from J, leaving 16 bases between them. The germline CDR1 and CDR2 sequences are SGHAT and FQNNGV. The CDR3 has 16 residues. This chain connects TRBV11-2 to TRBJ1-2, with a tentative D call TRBD1 (5 bases). This receptor was taken from a human donor in a cohort sampled during active COVID-19. Sequences were obtained from peripheral blood. In DNA, the CDR3 is TGTGCCAGCAGCTTAAGGGTCGGCAGGGCCTACTATGGCTACACCTTC. It codes for CASSLRVGRAYYGYTF.